This T cell receptor beta chain was identified in a study of T-cell memory formation after mild COVID-19. Overall study context: The study found TCR clusters largely donor specific.

TCRdb ran MiXCR on the 5' RACE reads and lists one entry per CDR3 protein. This table has under 450,000 distinct CDR3 sequences, roughly an eighth appearing once. The sequencing input was PBMCs or a T cell subset sorted from them (not recorded which). This TCR was recovered from a man aged 18 to 30 who had mild COVID-19 (a few samples of this study predate the infection). Cell type and time point are not known.

CDR3 in amino acids: CAISEFSNGEQYV. The CDR3 region has the DNA TGTGCCATCAGTGAGTTCTCCAATGGCGAGCAGTACGTC. This chain joins TRBV10-3 and TRBJ2-7, with no clear D. V lost 1 base and J lost 6, with 10 bases in between. Germline V CDR1 and CDR2: ENHRY, SYGVKD. The CDR3 extends over 13 amino acids.